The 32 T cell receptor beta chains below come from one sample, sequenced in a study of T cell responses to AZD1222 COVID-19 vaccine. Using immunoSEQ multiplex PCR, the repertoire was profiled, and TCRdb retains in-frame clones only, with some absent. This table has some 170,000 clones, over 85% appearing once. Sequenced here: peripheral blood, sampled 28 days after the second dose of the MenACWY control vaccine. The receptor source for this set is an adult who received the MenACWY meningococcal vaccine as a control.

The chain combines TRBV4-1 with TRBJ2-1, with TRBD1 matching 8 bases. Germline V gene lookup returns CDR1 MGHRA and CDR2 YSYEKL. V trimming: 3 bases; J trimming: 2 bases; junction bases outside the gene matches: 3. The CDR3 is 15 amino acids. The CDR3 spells CASSHGQGPYNEQFF. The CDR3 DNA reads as TGCGCCAGCAGCCACGGACAGGGCCCCTACAATGAGCAGTTCTTC.

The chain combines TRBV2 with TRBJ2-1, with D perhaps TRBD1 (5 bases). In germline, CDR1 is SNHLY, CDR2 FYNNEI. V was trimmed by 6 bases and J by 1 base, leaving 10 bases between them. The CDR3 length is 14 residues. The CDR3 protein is CASRGDSSYNEQFF. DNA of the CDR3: TGTGCCAGCAGGGGTGACAGTTCCTACAATGAGCAGTTCTTC.

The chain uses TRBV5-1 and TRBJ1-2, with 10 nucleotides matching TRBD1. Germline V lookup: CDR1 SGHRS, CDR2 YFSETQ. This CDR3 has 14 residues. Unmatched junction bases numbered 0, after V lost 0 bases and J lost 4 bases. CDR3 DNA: TGCGCCAGCAGCTTGGGACAGGGGGCCTATGGCTACACCTTC. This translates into CASSLGQGAYGYTF.

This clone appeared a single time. The CDR3 loop is CASSQTQVRQPQHF. The CDR3 bases are TGCGCCAGCAGCCAAACGCAGGTGCGGCAGCCCCAGCATTTT. The chain employs TRBV4-3 and TRBJ1-5; D is uncertain. The germline V gene has CDR1 LGHNA and CDR2 YSLEER. V was shortened by 2 bases and J by 7 bases, with 12 bases between the two germline ends. This CDR3 has 14 amino acids.

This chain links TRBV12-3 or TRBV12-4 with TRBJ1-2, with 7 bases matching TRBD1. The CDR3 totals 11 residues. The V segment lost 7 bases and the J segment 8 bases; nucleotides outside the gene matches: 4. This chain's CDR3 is CASTGTVGYTF. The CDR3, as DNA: TGTGCCAGCACCGGGACAGTCGGCTACACCTTC.

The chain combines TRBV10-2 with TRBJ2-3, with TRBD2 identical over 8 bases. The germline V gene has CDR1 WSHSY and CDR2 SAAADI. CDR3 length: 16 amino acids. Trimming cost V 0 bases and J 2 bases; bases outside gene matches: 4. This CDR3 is CASSESGRGATDTQYF. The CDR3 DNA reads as TGCGCCAGCAGTGAGTCGGGGCGGGGGGCCACAGATACGCAGTATTTT.

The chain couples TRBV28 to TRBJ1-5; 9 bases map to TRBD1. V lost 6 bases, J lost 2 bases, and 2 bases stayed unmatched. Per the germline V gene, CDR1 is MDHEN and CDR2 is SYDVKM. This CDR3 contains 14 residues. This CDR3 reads CASSTGGGNQPQHF. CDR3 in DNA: TGTGCCAGCAGCACAGGGGGCGGCAATCAGCCCCAGCATTTT.

This CDR3 is CATSPPGEPIGYTF. The CDR3 DNA follows: TGTGCCACCAGCCCCCCCGGGGAGCCTATCGGCTACACCTTC. This chain joins TRBV15 and TRBJ1-2; D not resolved. This CDR3 comprises 14 residues. V lost 5 bases to trimming and J lost 8 bases, with 18 bases between them. Looked up from germline, CDR1 is LNHNV and CDR2 is YYDKDF (reference sequence). Based on the CDR3 plus reference TRBV15 and TRBJ1-2, the full variable domain is DAMVIQNPRYQVTQFGKPVTLSCSQTLNHNVMYWYQQKSSQAPKLLFHYYDKDFNNEADTPDNFQSRRPNTSFCFLDIRSPGLGDTAMYLCATSPPGEPIGYTFGSGTRLTVV.

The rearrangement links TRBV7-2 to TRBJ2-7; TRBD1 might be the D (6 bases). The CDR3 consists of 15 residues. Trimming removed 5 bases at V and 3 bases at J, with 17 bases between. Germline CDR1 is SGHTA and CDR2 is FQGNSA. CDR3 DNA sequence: TGTGCCAGCAGCCCACAGGGCACAGTCAACTACGAGCAGTACTTC. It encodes CASSPQGTVNYEQYF.

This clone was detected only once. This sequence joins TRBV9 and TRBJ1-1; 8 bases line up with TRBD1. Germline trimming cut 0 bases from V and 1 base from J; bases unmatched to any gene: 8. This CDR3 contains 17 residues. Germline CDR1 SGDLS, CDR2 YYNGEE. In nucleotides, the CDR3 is TGTGCCAGCAGCGTAGGTCTCTTGGACAGGGCGAACACTGAAGCTTTCTTT. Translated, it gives CASSVGLLDRANTEAFF.

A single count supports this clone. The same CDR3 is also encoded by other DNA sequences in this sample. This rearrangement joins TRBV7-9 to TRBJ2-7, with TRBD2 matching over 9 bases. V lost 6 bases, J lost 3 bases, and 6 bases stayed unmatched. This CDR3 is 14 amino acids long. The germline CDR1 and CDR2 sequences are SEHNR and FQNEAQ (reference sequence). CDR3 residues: CASSLSGGHYEQYF. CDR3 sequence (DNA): TGTGCCAGCAGTTTAAGCGGGGGGCACTACGAGCAGTACTTC.

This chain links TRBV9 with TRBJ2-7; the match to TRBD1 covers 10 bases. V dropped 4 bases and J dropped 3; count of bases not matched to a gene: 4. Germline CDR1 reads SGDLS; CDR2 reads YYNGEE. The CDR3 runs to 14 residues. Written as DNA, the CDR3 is TGTGCCAGCAGCCCGGGACAGGGGATCTACGAGCAGTACTTC. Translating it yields CASSPGQGIYEQYF.

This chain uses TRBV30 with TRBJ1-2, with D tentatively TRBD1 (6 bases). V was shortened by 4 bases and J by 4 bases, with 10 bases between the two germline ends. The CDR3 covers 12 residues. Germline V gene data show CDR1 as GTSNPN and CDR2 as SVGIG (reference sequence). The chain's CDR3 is CAWNRDAYGYTF. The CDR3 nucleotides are TGTGCCTGGAACAGGGATGCCTATGGCTACACCTTC.

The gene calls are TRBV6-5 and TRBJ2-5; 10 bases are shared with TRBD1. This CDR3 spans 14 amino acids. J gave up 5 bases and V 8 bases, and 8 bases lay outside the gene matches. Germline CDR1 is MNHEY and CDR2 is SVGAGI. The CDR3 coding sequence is TGTGCCAGCGAGAGACAGGGGGCGGCTGAGACCCAGTACTTC. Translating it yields CASERQGAAETQYF.

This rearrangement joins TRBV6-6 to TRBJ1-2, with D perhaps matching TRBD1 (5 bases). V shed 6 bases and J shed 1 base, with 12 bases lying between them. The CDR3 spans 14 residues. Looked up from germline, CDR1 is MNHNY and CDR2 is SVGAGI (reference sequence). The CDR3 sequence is CASRGPGLNYGYTF. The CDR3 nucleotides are TGTGCCAGCAGGGGGCCGGGGCTTAACTATGGCTACACCTTC.

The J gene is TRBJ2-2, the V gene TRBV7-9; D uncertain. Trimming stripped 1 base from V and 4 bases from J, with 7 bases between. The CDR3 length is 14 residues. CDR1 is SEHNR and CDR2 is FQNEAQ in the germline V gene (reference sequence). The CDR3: CASSLDGPTGELFF. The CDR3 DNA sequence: TGTGCCAGCAGCTTAGATGGGCCCACCGGGGAGCTGTTTTTT.

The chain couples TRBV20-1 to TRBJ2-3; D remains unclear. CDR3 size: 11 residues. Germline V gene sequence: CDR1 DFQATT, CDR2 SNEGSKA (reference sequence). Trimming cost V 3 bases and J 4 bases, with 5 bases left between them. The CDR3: CSASSADTQYF. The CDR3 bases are TGCAGTGCTAGCTCCGCAGATACGCAGTATTTT.

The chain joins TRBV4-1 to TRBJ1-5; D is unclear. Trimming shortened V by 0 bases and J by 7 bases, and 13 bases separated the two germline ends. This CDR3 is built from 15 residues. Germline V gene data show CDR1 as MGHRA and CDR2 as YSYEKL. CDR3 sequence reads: CASSQDRAPNQPQHF. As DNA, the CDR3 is TGCGCCAGCAGCCAAGATAGGGCACCGAACCAGCCCCAGCATTTT.

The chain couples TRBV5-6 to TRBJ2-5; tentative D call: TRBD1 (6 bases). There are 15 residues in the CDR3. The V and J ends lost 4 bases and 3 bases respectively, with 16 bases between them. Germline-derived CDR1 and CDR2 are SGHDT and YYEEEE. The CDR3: CASSLPTGLKETQYF. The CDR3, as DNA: TGTGCCAGCAGCCTACCGACAGGTCTAAAAGAGACCCAGTACTTC.

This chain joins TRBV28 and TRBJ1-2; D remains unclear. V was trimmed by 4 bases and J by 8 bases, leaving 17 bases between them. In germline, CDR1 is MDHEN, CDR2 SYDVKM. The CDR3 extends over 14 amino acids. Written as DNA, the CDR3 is TGTGCCAGCAGTTCCCTTCCCGGGAGCTTGGGCTACACCTTC. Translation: CASSSLPGSLGYTF.

Here the CDR3 DNA reads TGCGCCAGCAGCCTACGGACTAGCCAAGAGACCCAGTACTTC. It specifies CASSLRTSQETQYF. The V and J genes are TRBV5-1 and TRBJ2-5; TRBD2 matches at 7 bases. The CDR3 length is 14 residues. V was clipped by 4 bases and J by 1 base; unmatched bases: 4. CDR1 is SGHRS, CDR2 YFSETQ, per germline.

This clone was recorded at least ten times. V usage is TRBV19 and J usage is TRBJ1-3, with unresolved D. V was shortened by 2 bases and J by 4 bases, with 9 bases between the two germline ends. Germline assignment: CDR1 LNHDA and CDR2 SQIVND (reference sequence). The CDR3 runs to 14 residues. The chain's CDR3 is CASSIWARGNTIYF. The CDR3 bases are TGTGCCAGTAGTATATGGGCCCGAGGAAACACCATATATTTT.

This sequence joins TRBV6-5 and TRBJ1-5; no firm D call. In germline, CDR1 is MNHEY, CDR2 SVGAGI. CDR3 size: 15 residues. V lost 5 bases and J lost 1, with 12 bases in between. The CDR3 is CASSRTSMSNQPQHF. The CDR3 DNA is TGTGCCAGCAGTAGGACTAGCATGAGCAATCAGCCCCAGCATTTT.

The CDR3 region is CASSLWTVDEQYF. In DNA form, the CDR3 reads TGTGCCAGCAGCTTATGGACAGTTGACGAGCAGTACTTC. V usage is TRBV7-9 and J usage is TRBJ2-7, with D perhaps TRBD1 (6 bases). V shed 2 bases and J shed 5 bases, with 10 bases lying between them. Germline CDR1 reads SEHNR; CDR2 reads FQNEAQ (reference sequence). The CDR3 contains 13 residues.

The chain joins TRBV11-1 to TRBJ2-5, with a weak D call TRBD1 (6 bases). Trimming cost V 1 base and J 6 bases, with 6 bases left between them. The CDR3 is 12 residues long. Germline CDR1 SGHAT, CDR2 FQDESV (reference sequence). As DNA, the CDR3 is TGTGCCAGCAGCTTAGGGGACAAGACCCAGTACTTC. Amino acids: CASSLGDKTQYF.

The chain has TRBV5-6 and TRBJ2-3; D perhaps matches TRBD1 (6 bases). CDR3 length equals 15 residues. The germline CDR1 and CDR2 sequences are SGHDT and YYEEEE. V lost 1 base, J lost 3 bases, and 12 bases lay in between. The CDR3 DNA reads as TGTGCCAGCAGCTTGCCAGGGGCGACGACAGATACGCAGTATTTT. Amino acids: CASSLPGATTDTQYF.

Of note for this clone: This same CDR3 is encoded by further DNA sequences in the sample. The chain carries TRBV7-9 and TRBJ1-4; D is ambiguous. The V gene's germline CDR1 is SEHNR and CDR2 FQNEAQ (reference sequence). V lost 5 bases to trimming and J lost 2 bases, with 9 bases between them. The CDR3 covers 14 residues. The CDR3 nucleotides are TGTGCCAGCAGCCCCGGCCCCACTAATGAAAAACTGTTTTTT. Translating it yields CASSPGPTNEKLFF.

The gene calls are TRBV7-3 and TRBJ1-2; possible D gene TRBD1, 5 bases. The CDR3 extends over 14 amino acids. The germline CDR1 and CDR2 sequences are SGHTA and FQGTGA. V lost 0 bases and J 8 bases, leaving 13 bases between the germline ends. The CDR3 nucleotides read TGTGCCAGCAGCTTAACGAGCCGGGGCGAAGGCTACACCTTC. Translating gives CASSLTSRGEGYTF.

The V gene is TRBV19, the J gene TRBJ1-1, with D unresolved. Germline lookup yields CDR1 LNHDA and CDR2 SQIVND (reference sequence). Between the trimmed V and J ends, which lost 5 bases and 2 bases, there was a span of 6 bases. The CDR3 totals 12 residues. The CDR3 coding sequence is TGTGCCAGTAGTCCGACTAACACTGAAGCTTTCTTT. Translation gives CASSPTNTEAFF.

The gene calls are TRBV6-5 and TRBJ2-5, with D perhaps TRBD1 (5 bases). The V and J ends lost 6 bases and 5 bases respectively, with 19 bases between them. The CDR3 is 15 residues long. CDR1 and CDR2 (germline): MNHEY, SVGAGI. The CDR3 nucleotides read TGTGCCAGCAGAACCCCCCAGGGAAGGGGCGAGACCCAGTACTTC. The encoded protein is CASRTPQGRGETQYF.

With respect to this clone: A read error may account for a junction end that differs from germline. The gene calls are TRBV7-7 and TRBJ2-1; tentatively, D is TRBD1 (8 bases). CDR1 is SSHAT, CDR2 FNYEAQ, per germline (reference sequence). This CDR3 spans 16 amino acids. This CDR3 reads CASSAVTGGEFSEQFF. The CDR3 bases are TGTGCTAGCAGCGCGGTTACAGGGGGGGAATTCAGTGAGCAGTTCTTC.

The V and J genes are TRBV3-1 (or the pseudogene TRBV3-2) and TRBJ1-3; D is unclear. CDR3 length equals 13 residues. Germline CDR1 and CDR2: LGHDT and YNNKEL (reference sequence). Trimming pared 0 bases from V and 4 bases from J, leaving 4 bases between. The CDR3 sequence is CASSQETGNTIYF. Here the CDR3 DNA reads TGTGCCAGCAGCCAAGAGACCGGAAACACCATATATTTT.